One and the same sample provided the 19 T cell receptor beta chains below, sequenced in a study of blood T cells in healthy people across ages. Next came a second PCR, run for about 6 to 12 cycles, which used a sample-barcoded 5' primer along with a J-beta primer mix. TCRdb reprocessed the 5' RACE reads via MiXCR and lists one record per CDR3 protein. The sample gives 500,000 to 650,000 distinct CDR3 sequences, 25% to 35% of which show up once; approximately 4% is in the top ten. The sample was also reused in another study, on T cells of mothers and their children.

The specimen was blood. These TCRs come from a boy between 2 and 10 years old in good health.

This clonotype was seen a handful of times. This sequence joins TRBV7-9 and TRBJ2-1; D could derive from TRBD1 or TRBD2 (5 bases each). The J call is in doubt because the DNA end fits TRBJ2-5 better. Germline V gene data show CDR1 as SEHNR and CDR2 as FQNEAQ (reference sequence). The CDR3 covers 14 residues. CDR3 loop: CASSLDITGETQYF. The CDR3 DNA is TGTGCCAGCAGCTTGGACATTACGGGGGAGACCCAGTACTTC.

The chain uses TRBV6-1 and TRBJ2-4; no firm D call. Trimming stripped 0 bases from V and 4 bases from J, with 13 bases between. This CDR3 comprises 16 residues. The V gene's germline CDR1 is MNHNS and CDR2 SASEGT. DNA of the CDR3: TGTGCCAGCAGTGAAGCCCTCACCTTGGCAAAAAACATTCAGTACTTC. It specifies CASSEALTLAKNIQYF.

Here the CDR3 DNA reads TGTGCCAGCACCCGGGAGATCGACAATGAGCAGTTCTTC. It encodes CASTREIDNEQFF. The rearrangement links TRBV6-2 or TRBV6-3 to TRBJ2-5, with D tentatively TRBD2 (6 bases). The J call could be wrong; TRBJ2-1 is a better fit for the DNA end. Per the germline V gene, CDR1 is MNHEY and CDR2 is SVGEGT. The CDR3 extends over 13 amino acids.

This clonotype was seen a handful of times. The chain has TRBV7-2 and TRBJ1-6; no reliable D call. The V end lost 2 bases, the J end lost 7 bases, and 6 bases lay between the germline ends. Germline values: CDR1 SGHTA, CDR2 FQGNSA. The CDR3 length is 13 residues. This CDR3 is CASSLHVNSPLHF. The CDR3 DNA reads as TGTGCCAGCAGCTTACATGTGAATTCACCCCTCCACTTT.

This clonotype was detected a few times. The chain carries TRBV30 and TRBJ1-4; 8 nucleotides agree with TRBD1. Germline V CDR1 and CDR2: GTSNPN, SVGIG (reference sequence). V shed 0 bases and J 5 bases; nucleotides not matched to a gene: 5. The CDR3 loop spans 15 amino acids. The CDR3 loop reads CAWSVFGTGNEKLFF. The CDR3 DNA reads TGTGCCTGGAGTGTATTCGGGACAGGCAATGAAAAACTGTTTTTT.

The rearrangement uses TRBV20-1 and TRBJ2-5, with D tentatively TRBD2 (6 bases). This CDR3 is 15 amino acids long. CDR1 is DFQATT, CDR2 SNEGSKA, per germline (reference sequence). V was pared by 5 bases and J by 5 bases, with 21 bases between. In DNA form, the CDR3 reads TGCAGTGCTGGACCCATTCAGGGAGGTGGTGAGACCCAGTACTTC. Its protein is CSAGPIQGGGETQYF.

This clonotype occurred a few times. The chain carries TRBV12-3 or TRBV12-4 and TRBJ2-7; D unclear. Deletions cut 5 bases from V and 5 bases from J, with 13 bases between. The CDR3 is made up of 13 amino acids. The CDR3, as DNA: TGTGCCAGCAGTCCTTGGGGTCTGGACGAGCAGTACTTC. This sequence encodes CASSPWGLDEQYF.

A few counts support this clonotype. The V and J genes are TRBV3-1 and TRBJ2-7, with TRBD2 as a possible D gene (6 bases). Germline CDR1 and CDR2: LGHDT and YNNKEL (reference sequence). V was pared by 4 bases and J by 0 bases, with 13 bases between. The CDR3 is 15 residues long. CDR3 sequence: CASSLRDFFSYEQYF. The CDR3 DNA sequence: TGTGCCAGCAGCCTCCGGGACTTCTTCTCCTACGAGCAGTACTTC.

Only a few counts were recorded for this clonotype. This chain connects TRBV7-3 to TRBJ2-7; D is tentatively TRBD1 or TRBD2 (6 bases each). Trimming left V 1 base short and J 3 bases short, with 13 bases between. In germline, CDR1 is SGHTA, CDR2 FQGTGA. The CDR3 runs to 15 residues. CDR3 amino acids: CASSLKGGLNYEQYF. The CDR3 region has the DNA TGTGCCAGCAGCTTAAAAGGGGGACTGAACTACGAGCAGTACTTC. Looking up the rest from reference TRBV7-3 and TRBJ2-7 gives the full variable domain: GAGVSQTPSNKVTEKGKYVELRCDPISGHTALYWYRQSLGQGPEFLIYFQGTGAADDSGLPNDRFFAVRPEGSVSTLKIQRTERGDSAVYLCASSLKGGLNYEQYFGPGTRLTVT.

This chain joins TRBV18 and TRBJ1-4; 7 nucleotides match TRBD1. Germline V CDR1 and CDR2: KGHSH, LQKENI. V shed 11 bases, J shed 0 bases, and the junction held 6 bases outside the gene matches. The CDR3 sequence is 14 residues long. CDR3 loop: CAGRDSATNEKLFF. In DNA, the CDR3 is TGTGCCGGCCGGGACAGCGCAACTAATGAAAAACTGTTTTTT.

V and J are TRBV20-1 and TRBJ2-5; 8 nucleotides agree with TRBD2. The CDR3 contains 11 residues. The V segment lost 6 bases and the J segment 4 bases; nucleotides outside the gene matches: 1. Germline CDR1 and CDR2: DFQATT and SNEGSKA (reference sequence). CDR3 amino acids: CSAGGAETQYF. In DNA, the CDR3 is TGCAGTGCCGGGGGGGCAGAGACCCAGTACTTC.

J is TRBJ2-1 and V is TRBV7-9; 11 nucleotides match TRBD2. V lost 5 bases and J lost 4; bases outside the gene matches: 7. The germline CDR1 and CDR2 sequences are SEHNR and FQNEAQ (reference sequence). This CDR3 region has 16 residues. CDR3 in amino acids: CASSPDTSGSYNEQFF. For the CDR3, the DNA is TGTGCCAGCAGCCCGGATACTAGCGGGAGTTACAATGAGCAGTTCTTC.

The chain combines TRBV6-5 with TRBJ2-2, with 7 bases identical to TRBD2. The germline CDR1 and CDR2 sequences are MNHEY and SVGAGI. The CDR3 sequence is 15 residues long. The V segment lost 6 bases and the J segment 8 bases; nucleotides outside the gene matches: 12. CDR3 DNA sequence: TGTGCCAGCAGCCAGAGCGGGGACCTTGCAGGGGAGCTGTTTTTT. This encodes CASSQSGDLAGELFF.

V and J are TRBV29-1 and TRBJ2-5; TRBD1 matches 9 bases. The V and J ends lost 0 bases and 2 bases, in that order; junction bases with no gene match: 7. CDR1 and CDR2 from the germline V gene are SQVTM and ANQGSEA. There are 16 residues in the CDR3. DNA of the CDR3: TGCAGCGTTGAAGACCCAGACAGGGGGTGGCAAGAGACCCAGTACTTC. Translating it yields CSVEDPDRGWQETQYF.

This chain links TRBV6-2 or TRBV6-3 with TRBJ2-2, with D possibly TRBD2 on 5 matching bases. CDR3 length equals 17 residues. Germline-derived CDR1 and CDR2 are MNHEY and SVGEGT. V lost 0 bases and J 4 bases, leaving 15 bases between the germline ends. The CDR3 spells CASSYSLWIATTGELFF. In DNA, the CDR3 is TGTGCCAGCAGTTACTCGTTGTGGATAGCGACCACCGGGGAGCTGTTTTTT.

This chain uses TRBV7-2 with TRBJ2-1; 12 nucleotides align to TRBD2. Germline loops: CDR1 SGHTA, CDR2 FQGNSA. V dropped 3 bases and J dropped 7; count of bases not matched to a gene: 16. The CDR3 is 19 amino acids. The DNA of the CDR3 is TGTGCCAGCAGCTTTAGACTAGCGGGAGAATTGGCCTTTGTTAATGAGCAGTTCTTC. This translates into CASSFRLAGELAFVNEQFF.

The chain carries TRBV5-1 and TRBJ2-5; D is uncertain. CDR3 length: 11 amino acids. Per the germline V gene, CDR1 is SGHRS and CDR2 is YFSETQ. V dropped 4 bases and J dropped 7 bases, with 8 bases sitting between them. The chain's CDR3 is CASSGSPTQYF. DNA of the CDR3: TGCGCCAGCAGCGGTTCCCCGACCCAGTACTTC.

This chain connects TRBV6-5 to TRBJ2-3, with D unresolved. The V end lost 6 bases, the J end lost 6 bases, and 13 bases lay between the germline ends. Germline assignment: CDR1 MNHEY and CDR2 SVGAGI. This CDR3 region has 13 residues. DNA of the CDR3: TGTGCCAGCAGCCTTGTCTCATTGGATACGCAGTATTTT. Encoded protein: CASSLVSLDTQYF.

The rearrangement joins TRBV20-1 to TRBJ2-1, with D possibly matching TRBD2 (6 bases). CDR3 length equals 14 residues. Between the trimmed V and J ends, which lost 5 bases and 9 bases, there was a span of 20 bases. Germline V lookup: CDR1 DFQATT, CDR2 SNEGSKA (reference sequence). This chain's CDR3 is CSAGSGYGRVEQFF. Here the CDR3 DNA reads TGCAGTGCTGGGAGCGGGTATGGACGGGTTGAGCAGTTCTTC.